This TCR beta chain was identified in a study of post-analysis software for immune sequencing data. This clonotype was counted between two and nine times. What it binds is not known. Between the trimmed V and J ends, which lost 2 bases and 6 bases, there was a span of 14 bases. CDR3 size: 14 residues. Germline V gene data show CDR1 as SGHKS and CDR2 as YYEKEE (reference sequence). The study's findings and limits: Patients carried roughly five TRBV segments more frequently than controls did, and TRBV5-6, TRBV5-1 and TRBV20-1 were among them. Strong co-clustering by F measure linked samples that shared a preparation batch.

Sequencing libraries made from TCR beta cDNA carried unique molecular identifiers. TCRdb called the PCR reads again in MiXCR, with one record for every CDR3 protein. The sample lists hundreds of thousands of distinct CDR3 sequences; roughly 27% were seen once. The specimen was blood. This sequence joins TRBV5-5 and TRBJ2-5; tentative D call: TRBD1 (5 bases). The receptor was isolated from a girl between 10 and 17 years old with multiple sclerosis. The CDR3 bases are TGTGCCAGCAGCTTAGGGGTAGTGGGGCAGACCCAGTACTTC. This translates into CASSLGVVGQTQYF.